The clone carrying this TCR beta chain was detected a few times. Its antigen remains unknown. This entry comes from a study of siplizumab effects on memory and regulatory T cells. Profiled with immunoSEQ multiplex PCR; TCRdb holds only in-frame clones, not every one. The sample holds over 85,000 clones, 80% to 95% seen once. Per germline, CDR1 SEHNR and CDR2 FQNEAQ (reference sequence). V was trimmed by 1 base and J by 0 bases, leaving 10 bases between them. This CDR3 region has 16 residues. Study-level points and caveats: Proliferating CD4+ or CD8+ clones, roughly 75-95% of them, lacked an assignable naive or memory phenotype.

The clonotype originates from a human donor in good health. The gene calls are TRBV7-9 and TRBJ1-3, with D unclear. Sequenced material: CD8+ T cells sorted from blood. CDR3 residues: CASSLVGRNSGNTIYF. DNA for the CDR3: TGTGCCAGCAGCTTAGTCGGGCGGAACTCTGGAAACACCATATATTTT.